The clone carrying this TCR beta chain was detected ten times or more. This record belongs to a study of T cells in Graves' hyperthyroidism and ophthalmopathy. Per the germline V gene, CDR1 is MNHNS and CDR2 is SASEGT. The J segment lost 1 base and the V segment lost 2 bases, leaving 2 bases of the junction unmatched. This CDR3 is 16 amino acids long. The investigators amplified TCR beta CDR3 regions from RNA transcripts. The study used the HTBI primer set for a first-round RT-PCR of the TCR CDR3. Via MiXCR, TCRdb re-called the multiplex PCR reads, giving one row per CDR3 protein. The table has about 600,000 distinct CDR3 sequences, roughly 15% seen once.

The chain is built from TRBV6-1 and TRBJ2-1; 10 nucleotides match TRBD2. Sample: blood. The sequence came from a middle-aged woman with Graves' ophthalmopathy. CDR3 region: CASSELAGVSYNEQFF. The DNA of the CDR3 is TGTGCCAGCAGTGAACTAGCGGGAGTTTCCTACAATGAGCAGTTCTTC.